Below, 11 T cell receptor beta chains from the same sample are listed, as sequenced in a study of T-cell reconstitution after alpha-beta-depleted transplantation in children. Unique molecular identifiers were used to barcode this TCRbeta library. One entry per CDR3 protein results from TCRdb running MiXCR on the PCR reads. Of 640,000 or so distinct CDR3 sequences in the sample, around 17% are singletons; the top ten hold around 0.96%. This specimen consisted of PBMCs from the stem cell graft donor, obtained from the stem cell graft. These receptors were collected from a human donor who donated a stem cell graft to a child with acute myeloid leukemia.

This clonotype has more than one count but fewer than ten. This chain joins TRBV3-1 and TRBJ2-1; a possible D gene is TRBD2 (5 bases). CDR3 size: 16 residues. V was clipped by 1 base and J by 7 bases, with 17 bases between them. The germline V gene encodes CDR1 LGHDT and CDR2 YNNKEL (reference sequence). DNA of the CDR3: TGTGCCAGCAGCCAAGTCCTAAGCGGTTGGATGAATGAGCAGTTCTTC. Translated: CASSQVLSGWMNEQFF.

This clonotype has just a few counts. The chain joins TRBV7-9 to TRBJ2-1; D unclear. Trimming pared 5 bases from V and 8 bases from J, leaving 7 bases between. Germline V gene sequence: CDR1 SEHNR, CDR2 FQNEAQ (reference sequence). CDR3 length: 11 residues. CDR3 residues: CASSPQDEQFF. The CDR3 DNA sequence: TGTGCCAGCAGCCCGCAGGATGAGCAGTTCTTC.

This clonotype has at least ten counts. This rearrangement joins TRBV12-3 or TRBV12-4 to TRBJ1-4; no definite D call. The CDR3 has 14 amino acids. The V gene lost 3 bases and the J gene lost 0 bases, with 5 bases spanning the gap. As DNA, the CDR3 is TGTGCCAGCAGTTTGACATCAACTAATGAAAAACTGTTTTTT. Protein product: CASSLTSTNEKLFF.

This clonotype appeared many times. The rearrangement uses TRBV29-1 and TRBJ2-1; D uncertain. Looked up from germline, CDR1 is SQVTM and CDR2 is ANQGSEA. The V and J ends lost 6 bases and 5 bases respectively, with 5 bases between them. The CDR3 totals 10 residues. The CDR3 is CSVIHNEQFF. DNA of the CDR3: TGCAGCGTAATACACAATGAGCAGTTCTTC.

In this sample, this clonotype turned up a few times. The DNA for the CDR3 is TGTGCCAGCAGCTTGTCGCCGAGCTCCTACAATGAGCAGTTCTTC. Encoded protein: CASSLSPSSYNEQFF. The chain couples TRBV5-4 to TRBJ2-1; D gene ambiguous. The CDR3 has 15 residues. V was trimmed by 1 base and J by 0 bases, leaving 8 bases between them. CDR1 is SGHNT and CDR2 is YYREEE in the germline V gene (reference sequence).

In its sample, this clonotype was seen many times. The V gene is TRBV20-1, the J gene TRBJ2-1, with TRBD2 identical over 13 bases. V dropped 3 bases and J dropped 6; count of bases not matched to a gene: 5. There are 15 residues in the CDR3. Germline V CDR1 and CDR2: DFQATT, SNEGSKA (reference sequence). CDR3 in DNA: TGCAGTGCTAGTCCAAGGACTAGCGGGAGCAATGAGCAGTTCTTC. The encoded protein is CSASPRTSGSNEQFF.

V usage is TRBV5-1 and J usage is TRBJ1-1; tentative D call: TRBD1 (5 bases). This CDR3 contains 15 residues. Trimming stripped 2 bases from V and 3 bases from J, with 14 bases between. In germline, CDR1 is SGHRS, CDR2 YFSETQ. CDR3 DNA sequence: TGCGCCAGCAGCTTCGCGGGTCAGGGTGACACTGAAGCTTTCTTT. This gives the protein CASSFAGQGDTEAFF.

The rearrangement joins TRBV6-1 to TRBJ1-3; TRBD1 is a possible D gene (6 bases). The CDR3 covers 16 residues. The ends were cut back, 3 bases at V and 0 bases at J, with 12 bases in the middle. CDR1 is MNHNS, CDR2 SASEGT, per germline. The CDR3 region is CASSETGQFSGNTIYF. The CDR3 coding sequence is TGTGCCAGCAGTGAGACAGGTCAATTCTCTGGAAACACCATATATTTT.

This rearrangement joins TRBV11-1 to TRBJ2-2; no reliable D call. Germline-derived CDR1 and CDR2 are SGHAT and FQDESV (reference sequence). CDR3 length equals 16 residues. Trimming pared 3 bases from V and 3 bases from J, leaving 14 bases between. CDR3 nucleotide sequence: TGTGCCAGCAGCTTGGGGTCAGGAATGCACACCGGGGAGCTGTTTTTT. Protein product: CASSLGSGMHTGELFF.

This clonotype was seen many times. V gene TRBV29-1 combines with J gene TRBJ2-5; D unclear. CDR1 SQVTM and CDR2 ANQGSEA come from the germline V gene. This CDR3 comprises 15 residues. Deletions cut 2 bases from V and 6 bases from J, with 19 bases between. The CDR3 nucleotides read TGCAGCGTTGAAAGTAAACCTCAAGAGGAAAAGACCCAGTACTTC. Residues: CSVESKPQEEKTQYF.

The genes are TRBV5-1 and TRBJ2-1, with 11 bases aligning to TRBD2. Germline CDR1 and CDR2: SGHRS and YFSETQ. The V segment lost 0 bases and the J segment 6 bases; nucleotides outside the gene matches: 8. This CDR3 contains 17 residues. CDR3 bases: TGCGCCAGCAGCTTGGCCCCGATAGCGGGGGGGCTCAATGAGCAGTTCTTC. Its translation is CASSLAPIAGGLNEQFF.